These T cell receptor beta chains were read from a single sample in a study of post-analysis software for immune sequencing data. TCRdb independently ran MiXCR on the PCR reads; one entry per CDR3 protein. The sample consists of 350,000 to 450,000 distinct CDR3 sequences, about 40% of them appearing once. Sequenced: blood. These receptor sequences come from a girl aged 2-15 years with multiple sclerosis. The CDR3 runs from the conserved cysteine through the conserved F or W. D genes are given only for firm matches. Rows may omit the clone size; those that give it use once, few, many or a size class.

d_gene	v_gene	abundance	j_gene	CDR3aa	CDR3nt
TRBD2	TRBV3-1	NA	TRBJ2-1	CASSQYGPGGIYNEQFF	TGTGCCAGCAGCCAGTACGGGCCGGGGGGGATTTACAATGAGCAGTTCTTC
NA	TRBV12-3/TRBV12-4	few	TRBJ1-2	CASSFVERGGYYGYTF	TGTGCCAGCAGTTTTGTTGAAAGGGGGGGGTACTATGGCTACACCTTC
NA	TRBV12-3/TRBV12-4	few	TRBJ2-7	CASSSGELYEQYF	TGTGCCAGCAGTTCCGGGGAGTTGTACGAGCAGTACTTC
NA	TRBV20-1	few	TRBJ2-7	CSARGSPDYEQYF	TGCAGTGCTAGGGGCTCCCCCGACTACGAGCAGTACTTC
NA	TRBV29-1	few	TRBJ2-1	CSVTPHEQFF	TGCAGCGTAACCCCCCATGAGCAGTTCTTC
NA	TRBV12-3/TRBV12-4	NA	TRBJ1-5	CASSPNRASNQPQHF	TGTGCCAGCAGTCCCAACCGGGCCTCGAATCAGCCCCAGCATTTT
TRBD1	TRBV28	few	TRBJ2-7	CASSRPGQGYEQYF	TGTGCCAGCAGTCGACCGGGACAGGGGTACGAGCAGTACTTC
NA	TRBV5-1	NA	TRBJ1-4	CASSQTGTAHEKLFF	TGCGCCAGCAGCCAGACCGGGACGGCCCATGAAAAACTGTTTTTT
NA	TRBV20-1	NA	TRBJ2-2	CSARVRGNTGELFF	TGCAGTGCTAGAGTTCGGGGGAACACCGGGGAGCTGTTTTTT
NA	TRBV5-1	NA	TRBJ2-1	CASSRDYNEQFF	TGCGCCAGCAGCCGGGACTACAATGAGCAGTTCTTC
NA	TRBV12-3/TRBV12-4	NA	TRBJ2-5	CASGPEQETQYF	TGTGCCAGCGGGCCCGAGCAAGAGACCCAGTACTTC
TRBD1	TRBV7-3	NA	TRBJ2-7	CASSPNRQGAGEQYF	TGTGCCAGCAGCCCTAACCGACAGGGTGCGGGTGAGCAGTACTTC
NA	TRBV7-9	NA	TRBJ1-1	CASSSVGTVLNTEAFF	TGTGCCAGCAGCTCCGTCGGGACCGTCCTGAACACTGAAGCTTTCTTT
NA	TRBV2	NA	TRBJ2-1	CASRSQGRNEQFF	TGTGCCAGCCGGTCGCAGGGTCGGAATGAGCAGTTCTTC
NA	TRBV7-8	NA	TRBJ2-3	CASSLNIIGVASYTDTQYF	TGTGCCAGCAGCTTAAATATTATAGGGGTAGCCTCTTACACAGATACGCAGTATTTT
NA	TRBV20-1	NA	TRBJ2-7	CSARRGVSYEQYF	TGCAGTGCTAGGAGAGGAGTTTCCTACGAGCAGTACTTC
NA	TRBV28	NA	TRBJ2-5	CASSPLGTGGQETQYF	TGTGCCAGCAGTCCCCTGGGTACCGGAGGTCAAGAGACCCAGTACTTC
NA	TRBV20-1	few	TRBJ1-2	CSAGVGGYGYTF	TGCAGTGCTGGGGTGGGTGGTTATGGCTACACCTTC